This T cell receptor beta chain emerged from a study of blood T cell repertoires in COVID-19. Turning to the study itself: Sources were T cells, B-cell-depleted T cells, or PBMCs; the material itself was cDNA or gDNA.

In the authors' methods: From reference gene primer amplification, estimates of nucleated cell counts were derived. Using immunoSEQ multiplex PCR, the repertoire was profiled, and TCRdb retains in-frame clones only, with some absent. The V and J calls and clone size come from that table; D and trimming were worked out from the DNA. The sample has roughly 200,000 clones, roughly 86% seen once. Study members were between roughly 18 and 89 years old and lived in 24 US regions. The clonotype comes from a man in his forties or fifties with acute COVID-19. The sample was PBMCs or T cells enriched from blood (not recorded which).

The CDR3 nucleotides are TGTGCCAGCAGCCCGAAACTTAGCGTCGGCTCCTACAATGAGCAGTTCTTC. Translating it yields CASSPKLSVGSYNEQFF. The chain combines TRBV14 with TRBJ2-1; a possible D gene is TRBD2 (5 bases). The CDR3 loop spans 17 amino acids. The V end lost 4 bases, the J end lost 0 bases, and 16 bases lay between the germline ends. Germline-derived CDR1 and CDR2 are SGHDN and FVKESK.